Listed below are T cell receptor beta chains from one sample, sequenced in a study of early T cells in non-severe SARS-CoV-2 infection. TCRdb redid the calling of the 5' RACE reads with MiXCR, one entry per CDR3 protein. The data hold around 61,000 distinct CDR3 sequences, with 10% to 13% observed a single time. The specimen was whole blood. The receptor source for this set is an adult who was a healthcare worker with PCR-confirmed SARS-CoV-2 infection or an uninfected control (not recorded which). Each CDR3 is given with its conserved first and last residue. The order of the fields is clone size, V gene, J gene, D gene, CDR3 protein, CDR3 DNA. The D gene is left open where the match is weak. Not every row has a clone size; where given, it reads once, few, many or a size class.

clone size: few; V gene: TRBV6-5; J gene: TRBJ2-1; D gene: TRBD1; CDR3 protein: CASSHQTGPHEQFF; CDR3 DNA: TGTGCCAGCAGTCACCAGACAGGGCCCCATGAGCAGTTCTTC
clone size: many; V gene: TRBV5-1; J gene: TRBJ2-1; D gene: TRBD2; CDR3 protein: CASSLVLAGALSYNEQFF; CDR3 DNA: TGCGCCAGCAGCTTGGTACTAGCGGGAGCCCTCTCCTACAATGAGCAGTTCTTC
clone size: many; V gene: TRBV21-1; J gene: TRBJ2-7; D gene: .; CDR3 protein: CASSKGGSYEQYF; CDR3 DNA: TGTGCCAGCAGCAAAGGGGGCTCCTACGAGCAGTACTTC
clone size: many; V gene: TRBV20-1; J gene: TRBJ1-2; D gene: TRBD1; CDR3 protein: CSARDRQGSFSYGYTF; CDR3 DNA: TGCAGTGCTAGAGATCGACAGGGAAGCTTCTCGTATGGCTACACCTTC
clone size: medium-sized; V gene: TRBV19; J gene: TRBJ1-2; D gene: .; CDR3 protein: CASSTAEAYTF; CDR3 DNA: TGTGCCAGTAGTACCGCCGAGGCCTACACCTTC
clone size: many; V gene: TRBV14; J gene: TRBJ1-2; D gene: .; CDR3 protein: CASSQEGAANYGYTF; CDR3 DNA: TGTGCCAGCAGCCAAGAGGGTGCGGCTAACTATGGCTACACCTTC
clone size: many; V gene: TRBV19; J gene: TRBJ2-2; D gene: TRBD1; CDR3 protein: CASRDRGLNTGELFF; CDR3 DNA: TGTGCCAGTAGGGACAGGGGACTAAACACCGGGGAGCTGTTTTTT
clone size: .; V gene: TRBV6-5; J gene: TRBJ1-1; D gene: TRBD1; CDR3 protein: CASSYSGTGPSLAEAFF; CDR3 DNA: TGTGCCAGCAGTTACTCGGGGACAGGGCCCTCACTGGCTGAAGCTTTCTTT
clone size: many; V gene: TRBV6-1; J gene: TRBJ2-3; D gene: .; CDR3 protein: CASSEQSTDTQYF; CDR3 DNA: TGTGCCAGCAGTGAACAGAGCACAGATACGCAGTATTTT
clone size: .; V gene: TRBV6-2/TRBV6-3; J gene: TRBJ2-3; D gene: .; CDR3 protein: CASRRGGGADTQYF; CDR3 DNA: TGTGCCAGCAGAAGAGGGGGTGGCGCAGATACGCAGTATTTT
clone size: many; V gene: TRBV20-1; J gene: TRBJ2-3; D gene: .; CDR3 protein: CSASDLTGWSADTQYF; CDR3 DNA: TGCAGTGCTAGTGACCTCACTGGCTGGAGCGCAGATACGCAGTATTTT
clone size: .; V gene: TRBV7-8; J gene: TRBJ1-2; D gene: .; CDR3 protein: CASSLGRAVSPNYGYTF; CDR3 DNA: TGTGCCAGCAGCTTAGGTCGGGCGGTGTCCCCTAACTATGGCTACACCTTC
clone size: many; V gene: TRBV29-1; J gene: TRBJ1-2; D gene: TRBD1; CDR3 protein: CSVVDRVGYGYTF; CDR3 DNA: TGCAGCGTTGTGGACAGGGTCGGGTATGGCTACACCTTC
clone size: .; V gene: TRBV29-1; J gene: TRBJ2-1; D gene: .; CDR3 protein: CSVPRGNEQFF; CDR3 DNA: TGCAGCGTACCCAGGGGCAATGAGCAGTTCTTC
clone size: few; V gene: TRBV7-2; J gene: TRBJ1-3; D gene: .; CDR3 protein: CASSLEGENTIYF; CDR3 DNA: TGTGCCAGCAGCCTGGAAGGGGAAAACACCATATATTTT
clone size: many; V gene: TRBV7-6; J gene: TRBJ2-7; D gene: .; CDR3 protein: CASSARPGQGNGEQYF; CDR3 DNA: TGTGCCAGCAGCGCCCGCCCGGGGCAGGGAAACGGAGAGCAGTACTTC
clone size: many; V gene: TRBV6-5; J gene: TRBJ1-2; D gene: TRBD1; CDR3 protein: CASSSTRDRNYGYTF; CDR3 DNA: TGTGCCAGCAGTTCGACGCGGGACAGGAACTATGGCTACACCTTC
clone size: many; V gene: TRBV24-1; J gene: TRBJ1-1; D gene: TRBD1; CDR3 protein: CATSPGGRWIEAFF; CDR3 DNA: TGTGCCACCAGCCCAGGGGGGCGTTGGATCGAAGCTTTCTTT
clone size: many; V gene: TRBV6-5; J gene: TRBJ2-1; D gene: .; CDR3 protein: CASTTPPDEQFF; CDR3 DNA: TGTGCCAGCACCACCCCCCCGGACGAGCAGTTCTTC
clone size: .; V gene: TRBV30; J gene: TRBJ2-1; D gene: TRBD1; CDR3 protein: CAWSGTGGEQFF; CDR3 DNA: TGTGCCTGGAGTGGGACAGGGGGTGAGCAGTTCTTC
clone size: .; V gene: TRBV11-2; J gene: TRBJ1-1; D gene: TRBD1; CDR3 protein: CASSRQGASTEAFF; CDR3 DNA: TGTGCCAGCAGCCGACAGGGGGCGAGCACTGAAGCTTTCTTT
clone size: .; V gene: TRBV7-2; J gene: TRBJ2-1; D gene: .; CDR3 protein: CASRSDYNEQFF; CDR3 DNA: TGTGCCAGCAGGTCGGACTACAATGAGCAGTTCTTC
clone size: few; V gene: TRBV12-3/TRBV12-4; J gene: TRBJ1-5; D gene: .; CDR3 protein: CASSGGSFGNQPQHF; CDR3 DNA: TGTGCTAGCAGTGGAGGGTCTTTCGGCAATCAGCCCCAGCATTTT
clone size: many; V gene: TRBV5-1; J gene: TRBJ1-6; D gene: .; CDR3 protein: CASSLRQRNSPLHF; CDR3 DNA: TGCGCCAGCAGCTTAAGGCAGCGAAATTCACCCCTCCACTTT
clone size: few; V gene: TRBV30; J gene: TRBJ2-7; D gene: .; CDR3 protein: CASLWVGIYEQYF; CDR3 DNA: TGTGCCTCCCTCTGGGTAGGGATATACGAGCAGTACTTC
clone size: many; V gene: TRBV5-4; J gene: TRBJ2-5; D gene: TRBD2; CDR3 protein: CASSSRLAGGQETQYF; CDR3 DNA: TGTGCCAGCAGCAGTCGACTAGCGGGGGGCCAAGAGACCCAGTACTTC
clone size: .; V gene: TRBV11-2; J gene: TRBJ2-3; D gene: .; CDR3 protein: CASSLEGSGAHTDTQYF; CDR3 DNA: TGTGCCAGCAGCCTAGAAGGGTCAGGGGCCCACACAGATACGCAGTATTTT
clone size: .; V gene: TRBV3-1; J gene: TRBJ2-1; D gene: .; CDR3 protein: CASSQLINEQFF; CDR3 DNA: TGTGCCAGCAGCCAACTAATCAATGAGCAGTTCTTC
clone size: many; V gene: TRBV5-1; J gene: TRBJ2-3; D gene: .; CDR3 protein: CASNGDTDTQYF; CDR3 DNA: TGCGCCAGCAACGGGGACACAGATACGCAGTATTTT